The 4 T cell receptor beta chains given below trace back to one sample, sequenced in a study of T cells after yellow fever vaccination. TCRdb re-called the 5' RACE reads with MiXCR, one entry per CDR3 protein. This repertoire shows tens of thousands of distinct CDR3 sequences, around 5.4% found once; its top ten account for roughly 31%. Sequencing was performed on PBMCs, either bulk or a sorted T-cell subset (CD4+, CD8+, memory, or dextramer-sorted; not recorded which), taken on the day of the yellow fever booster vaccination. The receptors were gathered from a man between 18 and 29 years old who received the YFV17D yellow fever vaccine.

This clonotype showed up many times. The CDR3 reads CASSFRAGGSVGEQFF. Written as DNA, the CDR3 is TGTGCCAGCAGCTTTCGCGCGGGGGGGTCAGTGGGTGAGCAGTTCTTC. The chain has TRBV7-2 and TRBJ2-1; 9 bases align to TRBD2. V shed 3 bases and J 9 bases; nucleotides not matched to a gene: 12. CDR1 SGHTA and CDR2 FQGNSA come from the germline V gene. The CDR3 contains 16 residues.

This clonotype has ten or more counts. The CDR3 DNA reads TGTGCCAGCAGTCCTCAAGACAGGGTTAATAATGGCTACACCTTC. Its protein product is CASSPQDRVNNGYTF. This chain connects TRBV28 to TRBJ1-2; 7 nucleotides match TRBD1. The CDR3 length is 15 residues. Trimming cost V 5 bases and J 6 bases; bases outside gene matches: 12. Germline CDR1 MDHEN, CDR2 SYDVKM.

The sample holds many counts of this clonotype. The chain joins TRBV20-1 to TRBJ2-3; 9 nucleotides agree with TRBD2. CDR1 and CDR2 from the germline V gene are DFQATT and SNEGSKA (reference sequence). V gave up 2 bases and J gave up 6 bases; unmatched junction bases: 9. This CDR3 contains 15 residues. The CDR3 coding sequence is TGCAGTGCTAGAAATCCGGGACTAGCTGGTGATACGCAGTATTTT. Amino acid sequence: CSARNPGLAGDTQYF.

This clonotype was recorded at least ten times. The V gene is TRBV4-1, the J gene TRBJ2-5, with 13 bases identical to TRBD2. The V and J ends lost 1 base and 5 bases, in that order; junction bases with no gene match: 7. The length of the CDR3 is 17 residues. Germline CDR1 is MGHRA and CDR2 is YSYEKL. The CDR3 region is CASSQGELAGGQETQYF. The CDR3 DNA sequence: TGCGCCAGCAGCCAAGGGGAACTAGCGGGGGGGCAGGAGACCCAGTACTTC.